Below, one TCR beta chain is given with its context. The data originate from a study of blood T cell repertoires in COVID-19. Study-wide context: The samples span acute and convalescent COVID-19 from the United States, Italy and Spain. In each case, the material was cDNA or gDNA derived from T cells, B-cell-depleted T cells, or PBMCs.

V lost 6 bases and J 7 bases, leaving 16 bases between the germline ends. The length of the CDR3 is 13 residues. Germline V lookup: CDR1 SEHNR, CDR2 FQNEAQ (reference sequence). In the authors' workflow: Using reference gene primer amplification, nucleated cell counts were estimated. Assay used: immunoSEQ multiplex PCR; TCRdb lists only in-frame clones, some missing. Clone size and the V and J calls come from that table; the DNA yielded D and trimming. Counted here are approximately 100,000 clones, 85% occurring once; the ten biggest clones make up about 1.8%. The sequenced sample was peripheral blood. This receptor was identified in a woman between 70 and 85 years old with active or convalescent COVID-19. The chain carries TRBV7-9 and TRBJ2-7, with D uncertain. The CDR3 nucleotides are TGTGCCAGCAGTACCTTTGACCTGCGGGAGCAGTACTTC. Translation: CASSTFDLREQYF. Together with reference TRBV7-9 and TRBJ2-7, the CDR3 gives the full variable domain: DTGVSQNPRHKITKRGQNVTFRCDPISEHNRLYWYRQTLGQGPEFLTYFQNEAQLEKSRLLSDRFSAERPKGSFSTLEIQRTEQGDSAMYLCASSTFDLREQYFGPGTRLTVT.